A single sample gave rise to the 18 T cell receptor beta chains below, sequenced in a study of regulatory T cells in long-lasting Graves disease. Through Arm-PCR of CDR3 regions and iRepertoire HTBI primers, TCR beta libraries were built. TCRdb processed the multiplex PCR reads anew with MiXCR; each CDR3 protein has one entry. This repertoire shows roughly 450,000 distinct CDR3 sequences, around a fifth found once; its top ten account for 13%. Time point here: persistent/refractory GD, antithyroid drugs over 5 years with positive TRAb. Isolated PBMC RNA provided the starting material for the TCR library. The specimen comprised peripheral blood mononuclear cells (PBMCs), sampled when the disease was refractory, from a patient treated with antithyroid drugs. Receptors were obtained from a female donor with Graves disease.

This clonotype has a handful of counts. The chain uses TRBV9 and TRBJ1-4, with D possibly matching TRBD1 (5 bases). The CDR3 totals 16 residues. Germline CDR1 and CDR2: SGDLS and YYNGEE. Trimming removed 2 bases at V and 7 bases at J, with 18 bases between. CDR3 loop: CASSVGAAGKGEKLFF. The CDR3 coding sequence is TGTGCCAGCAGCGTCGGGGCTGCAGGGAAGGGTGAAAAACTGTTTTTT.

This clonotype occurred a few times. The V gene is TRBV6-5, the J gene TRBJ1-5; maybe TRBD1 (5 bases). The CDR3 has 14 residues. The V end lost 2 bases, the J end lost 5 bases, and 10 bases lay between the germline ends. Per the germline V gene, CDR1 is MNHEY and CDR2 is SVGAGI. This chain's CDR3 is CASSYGAGDQPQHF. In nucleotides, the CDR3 is TGTGCCAGCAGTTACGGGGCAGGAGATCAGCCCCAGCATTTT.

Notes on this clonotype: This likely traces to a read error, being one base from a far larger clone. The rearrangement joins TRBV7-8 to TRBJ2-5; no clear D gene. This CDR3 has 13 amino acids. V was clipped by 5 bases and J by 13 bases, with 20 bases between them. Germline V gene lookup returns CDR1 SGHVS and CDR2 FQNEAQ. CDR3: CASSPGSSYERYF. The CDR3 region has the DNA TGTGCCAGCAGCCCAGGAAGCTCCTACGAGCGGTACTTC.

Details on this clonotype: This may be a read error: a much more frequent sequence differs by one nucleotide. The missing conserved phenylalanine or tryptophan at the end of this CDR3 makes a read error likely. This sequence joins TRBV6-1 and TRBJ1-1; 8 positions match TRBD1. The CDR3 extends over 12 amino acids. Per germline, CDR1 MNHNS and CDR2 SASEGT. V was clipped by 6 bases and J by 5 bases; unmatched bases: 2. In DNA form, the CDR3 reads TGTGCCAGCAGGCGGACAGGGACTGAAGCTTTCCTT. As protein: CASRRTGTEAFL.

This clonotype has a count of ten or more. The chain is built from TRBV28 and TRBJ2-7, with 10 nucleotides matching TRBD1. This CDR3 is built from 15 residues. CDR1 is MDHEN and CDR2 is SYDVKM in the germline V gene. V lost 7 bases to trimming and J lost 3 bases; unmatched junction nucleotides: 9. The CDR3 region has the DNA TGTGCCAGCAATGAACCGGGACAGGGGTACTACGAGCAGTACTTC. It encodes CASNEPGQGYYEQYF.

J is TRBJ1-1 and V is TRBV6-5, with D perhaps matching TRBD1 (5 bases). Trimming took 2 bases from V and 0 from J, leaving 13 bases between them. The germline V gene encodes CDR1 MNHEY and CDR2 SVGAGI. The CDR3 consists of 16 residues. CDR3 region: CASSYRRQRLNTEAFF. In DNA, the CDR3 is TGTGCCAGCAGTTACAGAAGACAGAGATTGAACACTGAAGCTTTCTTT.

This clonotype was observed at least ten times. This chain joins TRBV11-2 and TRBJ2-7; 11 bases map to TRBD2. Germline loops: CDR1 SGHAT, CDR2 FQNNGV. The CDR3 has 15 residues. V shed 2 bases and J 2 bases; nucleotides not matched to a gene: 2. The CDR3 nucleotides are TGTGCCAGCAGCTTACTAGCGGGGGGAACCTACGAGCAGTACTTC. It translates to CASSLLAGGTYEQYF.

The rearrangement joins TRBV13 to TRBJ1-5; the D gene is possibly TRBD1 (5 bases). The germline gives CDR1 PRHDT, CDR2 FYEKMQ (reference sequence). CDR3 length equals 14 residues. Trimming removed 0 bases at V and 5 bases at J, with 8 bases between. The CDR3 is CASSLGRAHQPQHF. Here the CDR3 DNA reads TGTGCCAGCAGCTTAGGCAGGGCCCATCAGCCCCAGCATTTT.

This clonotype was detected ten times or more. The chain recombines TRBV12-3 or TRBV12-4 with TRBJ2-5; D remains unclear. V lost 4 bases and J 5 bases, leaving 14 bases between the germline ends. The CDR3 length is 14 residues. The CDR3 DNA sequence: TGTGCCAGCAGTTGGGGAAACGATATGGAGACCCAGTACTTC. It specifies CASSWGNDMETQYF.

This clonotype was counted between two and nine times. V is TRBV20-1 and J is TRBJ2-7; TRBD2 is a possible D gene (6 bases). CDR3 length: 13 amino acids. Germline V lookup: CDR1 DFQATT, CDR2 SNEGSKA (reference sequence). With 3 bases removed from V and 1 base from J, the gap between germline ends came to 10 bases. The CDR3 nucleotides read TGCAGTGCTAGTTTCCGGGGGTCCTACGAGCAGTACTTC. This codes for CSASFRGSYEQYF.

In regard to this clonotype: At one end, the junction sequence differs from germline, possibly due to a read error. The J gene is TRBJ2-2, the V gene TRBV7-9, with 10 bases fitting TRBD2. Germline V gives CDR1 SEHNR, CDR2 FQNEAQ (reference sequence). The CDR3 runs to 23 residues. CDR3 sequence reads: CASSSSGYSVRGLAGAKTGELFF. The CDR3 DNA is TGTGCCAGCAGCTCCAGCGGGTACTCGGTGAGGGGTCTAGCGGGAGCGAAAACCGGGGAGCTGTTTTTT.

This clonotype turned up a few times. The chain combines TRBV19 with TRBJ1-1; no definite D call. V shed 3 bases and J shed 1 base, with 9 bases lying between them. The CDR3 is 14 residues long. Germline V CDR1 and CDR2: LNHDA, SQIVND (reference sequence). The chain's CDR3 is CASSMFGENTEAFF. The CDR3 nucleotides are TGTGCCAGTAGTATGTTTGGGGAGAACACTGAAGCTTTCTTT.

This clonotype appeared a few times. A clone one base away is much larger, so this may be a read error. The chain links TRBV2 to TRBJ1-4; TRBD1 might be the D (6 bases). The CDR3 has 16 residues. Germline loops: CDR1 SNHLY, CDR2 FYNNEI. CDR3 DNA: TGTGCCAGCAGTGAACATTGGGACACCGATAATAAAAAACTGTTTTTT. Its protein is CASSEHWDTDNKKLFF.

With regard to this clonotype: Because the CDR3 is missing its conserved closing phenylalanine or tryptophan, this is likely a read error. The rearrangement joins TRBV6-1 to TRBJ1-5; no clear D gene. The CDR3 sequence is 13 residues long. Germline V lookup: CDR1 MNHNS, CDR2 SASEGT. Trimming removed 5 bases from V and 0 bases from J, with 5 bases in between. The DNA for the CDR3 is TGTGCCAGCAGTCCCCTTAGCAATCAGCCCCAGCATTCT. Encoded protein: CASSPLSNQPQHS.

The rearrangement joins TRBV29-1 to TRBJ2-3; D call uncertain. V was clipped by 2 bases and J by 2 bases, with 14 bases between them. Germline CDR1 and CDR2: SQVTM and ANQGSEA. The CDR3 totals 15 residues. CDR3 amino acids: CSVEISGTSTDTQYF. The DNA of the CDR3 is TGCAGCGTTGAAATTTCGGGTACCTCCACAGATACGCAGTATTTT.

The rearrangement uses TRBV5-6 and TRBJ2-5, with 7 positions matching TRBD2. This CDR3 is 14 amino acids long. Per the germline V gene, CDR1 is SGHDT and CDR2 is YYEEEE. The V segment lost 5 bases and the J segment 4 bases; nucleotides outside the gene matches: 8. In nucleotides, the CDR3 is TGTGCCAGCAGGACTCGGGGGGAAGTAGAGACCCAGTACTTC. This gives the protein CASRTRGEVETQYF.

In this sample, this clonotype turned up many times. The V and J genes are TRBV19 and TRBJ1-5; D gene unclear. The CDR3 has 12 amino acids. V shed 5 bases and J shed 7 bases, with 9 bases lying between them. Per germline, CDR1 LNHDA and CDR2 SQIVND (reference sequence). The CDR3 here is CASSFTSQPQHF. The CDR3 nucleotides are TGTGCCAGTAGTTTTACGAGCCAGCCCCAGCATTTT.

The rearrangement uses TRBV27 and TRBJ2-6, with D uncertain. The germline CDR1 and CDR2 sequences are MNHEY and SMNVEV (reference sequence). V gave up 5 bases and J gave up 4 bases, with 12 bases separating them. The CDR3 is made up of 15 amino acids. The CDR3 loop is CASSVTGDGANVLTF. CDR3 sequence (DNA): TGTGCCAGCAGTGTCACGGGTGACGGGGCCAACGTCCTGACTTTC.